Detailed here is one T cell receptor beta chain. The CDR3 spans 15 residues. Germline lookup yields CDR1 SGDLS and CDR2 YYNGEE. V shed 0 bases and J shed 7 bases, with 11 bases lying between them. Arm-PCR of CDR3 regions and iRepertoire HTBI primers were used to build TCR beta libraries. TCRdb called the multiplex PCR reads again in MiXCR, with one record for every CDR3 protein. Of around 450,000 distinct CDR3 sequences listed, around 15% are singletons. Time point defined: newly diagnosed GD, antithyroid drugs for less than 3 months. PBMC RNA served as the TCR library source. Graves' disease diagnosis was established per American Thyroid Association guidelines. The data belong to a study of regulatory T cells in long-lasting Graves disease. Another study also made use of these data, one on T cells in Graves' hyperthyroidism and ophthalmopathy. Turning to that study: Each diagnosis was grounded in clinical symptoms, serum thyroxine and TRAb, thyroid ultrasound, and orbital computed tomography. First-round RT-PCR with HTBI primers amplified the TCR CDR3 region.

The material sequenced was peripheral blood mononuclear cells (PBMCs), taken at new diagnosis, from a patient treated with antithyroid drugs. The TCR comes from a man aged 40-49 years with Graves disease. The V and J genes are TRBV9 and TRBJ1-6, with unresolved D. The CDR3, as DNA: TGTGCCAGCAGCGTAGCTGGGAACGGAAATTCACCCCTCCACTTT. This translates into CASSVAGNGNSPLHF.